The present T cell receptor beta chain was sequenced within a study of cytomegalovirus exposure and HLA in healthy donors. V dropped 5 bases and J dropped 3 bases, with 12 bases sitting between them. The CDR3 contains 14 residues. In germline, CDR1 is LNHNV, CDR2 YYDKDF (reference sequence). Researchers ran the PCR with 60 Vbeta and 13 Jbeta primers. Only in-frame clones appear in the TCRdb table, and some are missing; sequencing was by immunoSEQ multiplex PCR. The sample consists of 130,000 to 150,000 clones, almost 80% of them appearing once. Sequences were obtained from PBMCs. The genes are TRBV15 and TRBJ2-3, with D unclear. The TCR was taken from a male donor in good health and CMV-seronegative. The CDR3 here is CATSLFPVTDTQYF. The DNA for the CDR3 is TGTGCCACCAGCTTATTCCCCGTAACAGATACGCAGTATTTT.